A selection of T cell receptor beta chains follows, all from one sample in a study of CD8 T cells in ankylosing spondylitis. TCRdb re-derived calls from the 5' RACE reads in MiXCR, one entry per CDR3 protein. Of about 240,000 distinct CDR3 sequences in the sample, around 7.8% are singletons; the top ten hold under 7.5%. Sequenced: blood, either unsorted or a sorted T cell fraction (not recorded which). The source is a male donor with ankylosing spondylitis or in good health (not recorded which). Both conserved end residues are part of each CDR3. Fields, in order: D gene, clone size, V gene, J gene, CDR3 protein, CDR3 DNA. A D gene is named only where the DNA matches it firmly. Not all rows give a size; the values are once, few, many and, for expanded clones, a class.

-	many	TRBV20-1	TRBJ1-1	CSARDGGANTEAFF	TGCAGTGCTAGAGATGGGGGGGCAAATACTGAAGCTTTCTTT
TRBD2	few	TRBV25-1	TRBJ2-3	CASAPPGLAGGPGRPDTQYF	TGTGCCAGCGCCCCCCCGGGACTAGCGGGAGGGCCGGGTCGTCCAGATACGCAGTATTTT
-	many	TRBV28	TRBJ2-1	CASSFVRQGAVGGGSNEQFF	TGTGCCAGCAGTTTTGTTAGGCAGGGGGCAGTTGGCGGGGGTTCCAATGAGCAGTTCTTC
-	many	TRBV10-3	TRBJ2-7	CAIRETGLSSYEQYF	TGTGCCATCAGGGAGACAGGCTTAAGCTCCTACGAGCAGTACTTC
TRBD1	many	TRBV4-1	TRBJ2-4	CASSGQTGVDIQYF	TGCGCCAGCAGCGGTCAGACAGGGGTCGACATTCAGTACTTC
-	many	TRBV7-2	TRBJ1-6	CASSLGGRDVSPLHF	TGTGCCAGCAGCTTAGGCGGGAGAGATGTTTCACCCCTCCACTTT
-	-	TRBV30	TRBJ2-3	CAWSAGGAPLTDTQYF	TGTGCCTGGAGTGCGGGCGGAGCCCCTCTCACAGATACGCAGTATTTT
TRBD2	many	TRBV7-2	TRBJ2-4	CASTTEGSGLAKNIQYF	TGTGCCAGCACCACAGAGGGTAGCGGGCTAGCCAAAAACATTCAGTACTTC
TRBD1	many	TRBV7-8	TRBJ2-4	CASRPGTGTLNIQYF	TGTGCCAGCAGGCCCGGGACAGGGACTCTAAACATTCAGTACTTC
TRBD2	many	TRBV20-1	TRBJ2-3	CSARTSGGLTDTQYF	TGCAGTGCTAGGACTAGCGGGGGACTGACAGATACGCAGTATTTT